These 29 T cell receptor beta chains came from one sample sequenced in a study of blood T cell repertoires in COVID-19 (dated by TCRdb to the early 2020s). The library was prepared using the immunoSEQ multiplex PCR assay. TCRdb retrieved this table from immuneACCESS and kept in-frame rearrangements only. Not all clones are present; in checked studies, unresolved V genes account for under half, and no reason is known for the remainder. The sample table records 75,000 to 100,000 clones; 86% of these occur just once. The ten most abundant clones make up around 1.6% of the sample. Sequenced sample: peripheral blood. The source is a man at least 80 years old with acute or convalescent COVID-19.

This sequence joins TRBV19 and TRBJ2-1; 14 bases map to TRBD2. Germline CDR1 is LNHDA and CDR2 is SQIVND (reference sequence). This CDR3 spans 14 amino acids. J lost 8 bases, V lost 7 bases, and 4 bases had no gene match. The CDR3 protein is CASTGTSGSDEQFF. The CDR3 nucleotides read TGTGCCAGTACCGGGACTAGCGGGAGCGATGAGCAGTTCTTC.

The rearrangement uses TRBV7-2 and TRBJ2-1; D remains unclear. V lost 0 bases to trimming and J lost 5 bases, with 5 bases between them. Germline V gene sequence: CDR1 SGHTA, CDR2 FQGNSA. The CDR3 runs to 13 residues. For the CDR3, the DNA is TGTGCCAGCAGCTTAGCGGCGGACAATGAGCAGTTCTTC. This translates into CASSLAADNEQFF. Looking up the rest from reference TRBV7-2 and TRBJ2-1 gives the full variable domain: GAGVSQSPSNKVTEKGKDVELRCDPISGHTALYWYRQSLGQGLEFLIYFQGNSAPDKSGLPSDRFSAERTGGSVSTLTIQRTQQEDSAVYLCASSLAADNEQFFGPGTRLTVL.

This sequence joins TRBV6-5 and TRBJ1-1; D ambiguous. The CDR3 has 15 amino acids. Germline lookup yields CDR1 MNHEY and CDR2 SVGAGI. Trimming removed 7 bases from V and 4 bases from J, with 19 bases in between. As DNA, the CDR3 is TGTGCCAGCACAATAAATCCTTCCGGGGTCACTGAAGCTTTCTTT. This encodes CASTINPSGVTEAFF.

The chain is built from TRBV30 and TRBJ1-1, with 9 bases fitting TRBD1. CDR1 and CDR2 from the germline V gene are GTSNPN and SVGIG (reference sequence). The CDR3 sequence is 14 residues long. V shed 2 bases, J shed 6 bases, and the junction held 7 bases outside the gene matches. CDR3 region: CAWSPRTGVPEAFF. The DNA for the CDR3 is TGTGCCTGGAGTCCCCGGACAGGGGTCCCTGAAGCTTTCTTT.

V usage is TRBV14 and J usage is TRBJ2-7, with TRBD1 matching over 9 bases. This CDR3 region has 15 residues. CDR1 and CDR2 (germline): SGHDN, FVKESK. V was pared by 0 bases and J by 4 bases, with 4 bases of the junction left unmatched. CDR3 in DNA: TGTGCCAGCAGCCAAGAAGGACAGGGGCTGTACGAGCAGTACTTC. This translates into CASSQEGQGLYEQYF.

The chain recombines TRBV3-1 (or the pseudogene TRBV3-2) with TRBJ1-3, with D possibly being TRBD1 (6 bases). Per the germline V gene, CDR1 is LGHDT and CDR2 is YNNKEL (reference sequence). The CDR3 is 16 residues long. V was shortened by 2 bases and J by 4 bases, with 15 bases between the two germline ends. The CDR3 nucleotides are TGTGCCAGCAGCCAATTTCTCACAGGGTCCGGAAACACCATATATTTT. This encodes CASSQFLTGSGNTIYF.

V gene TRBV7-8 combines with J gene TRBJ2-1; 9 bases agree with TRBD2. V was clipped by 4 bases and J by 1 base; unmatched bases: 2. Per germline, CDR1 SGHVS and CDR2 FQNEAQ. The CDR3 consists of 15 residues. In DNA, the CDR3 is TGTGCCAGCAGCTCGACTAGCGGATCCTACAATGAGCAGTTCTTC. Translated: CASSSTSGSYNEQFF.

The chain joins TRBV9 to TRBJ2-2; D is possibly TRBD1 (5 bases). V gave up 0 bases and J gave up 5 bases, with 14 bases separating them. The CDR3 is made up of 16 amino acids. The germline gives CDR1 SGDLS, CDR2 YYNGEE. The CDR3 here is CASSVASAQATGELFF. As DNA, the CDR3 is TGTGCCAGCAGCGTAGCGAGCGCACAGGCAACCGGGGAGCTGTTTTTT.

This clone has more than one count but fewer than ten. The J gene is TRBJ1-2, the V gene TRBV5-1; 7 bases agree with TRBD1. CDR3 length equals 16 residues. The junction had 11 bases not matched to a gene; V was cut back by 3 bases and J by 3 bases. In germline, CDR1 is SGHRS, CDR2 YFSETQ. The CDR3, as DNA: TGCGCCAGCAGCTCAGAAGACAGGGATGGTTACTATGGCTACACCTTC. Residues: CASSSEDRDGYYGYTF.

The genes are TRBV15 and TRBJ2-1, with a weak D call TRBD2 (6 bases). The V and J ends lost 4 bases and 0 bases respectively, with 16 bases between them. This CDR3 has 17 residues. CDR1 and CDR2 from the germline V gene are LNHNV and YYDKDF (reference sequence). CDR3 in DNA: TGTGCCACCAGCACCCAACTGGAGGGGTTCTCCTACAATGAGCAGTTCTTC. Translated, it gives CATSTQLEGFSYNEQFF.

This sequence joins TRBV4-3 and TRBJ1-2; TRBD1 matches at 11 bases. J gave up 6 bases and V 3 bases, and 6 bases lay outside the gene matches. CDR3 length: 15 amino acids. Looked up from germline, CDR1 is LGHNA and CDR2 is YSLEER. The CDR3 region has the DNA TGCGCCAGCAGCCACGGACAGGGGGCGCGAGATGGCTACACCTTC. Protein sequence: CASSHGQGARDGYTF.

This clone was picked up a small number of times. The V and J genes are TRBV27 and TRBJ1-4; D is possibly TRBD1 (5 bases). Deletions cut 3 bases from V and 5 bases from J, with 19 bases between. The CDR3 consists of 17 residues. Germline CDR1 is MNHEY and CDR2 is SMNVEV (reference sequence). The CDR3 region has the DNA TGTGCCAGCAGTTTCGGTCCGGGGGGTCGAGCAAATGAAAAACTGTTTTTT. Translating it yields CASSFGPGGRANEKLFF.

J is TRBJ2-2 and V is TRBV2, with a tentative D call TRBD1 (6 bases). The V end lost 8 bases, the J end lost 7 bases, and 17 bases lay between the germline ends. Germline CDR1 is SNHLY and CDR2 is FYNNEI. CDR3 length equals 14 residues. The CDR3 region has the DNA TGTGCCAGCTTTACAGGGAGTGGAAGCGGGGAGCTGTTTTTT. This translates into CASFTGSGSGELFF. The complete variable domain, with remaining parts taken from reference TRBV2 and TRBJ2-2, reads EPEVTQTPSHQVTQMGQEVILRCVPISNHLYFYWYRQILGQKVEFLVSFYNNEISEKSEIFDDQFSVERPDGSNFTLKIRSTKLEDSAMYFCASFTGSGSGELFFGEGSRLTVL.

J is TRBJ2-5 and V is TRBV21-1; the tabulated D call, TRBD1, remains unverified against the DNA. TRBV21-1 constitutes a pseudogene. This CDR3 is 14 amino acids long. The CDR3 DNA sequence: TGTGCCAGCAGCAAAGTCTCAGTAATGGAGACCCAGTACTTC. Amino acids: CASSKVSVMETQYF.

The chain couples TRBV6-4 to TRBJ2-2; D remains ambiguous. Germline CDR1 reads MRHNA; CDR2 reads SNTAGT. The CDR3 consists of 14 residues. V was clipped by 4 bases and J by 4 bases, with 10 bases between them. CDR3 loop: CASSALGGTGELFF. The DNA of the CDR3 is TGTGCCAGCAGTGCACTCGGTGGCACCGGGGAGCTGTTTTTT.

This rearrangement joins TRBV6-1 to TRBJ2-5, with 7 bases matching TRBD1. This CDR3 is 15 amino acids long. V was pared by 2 bases and J by 2 bases, with 5 bases of the junction left unmatched. The V gene's germline CDR1 is MNHNS and CDR2 SASEGT. The CDR3 protein is CASSELRGRQETQYF. CDR3 DNA: TGTGCCAGCAGTGAATTGAGGGGGCGTCAAGAGACCCAGTACTTC.

The chain has TRBV24-1 and TRBJ2-5; perhaps TRBD1 as D (5 bases). The germline V gene encodes CDR1 KGHDR and CDR2 SFDVKD. The CDR3 sequence is 14 residues long. The V end lost 4 bases, the J end lost 4 bases, and 12 bases lay between the germline ends. The CDR3 DNA is TGTGCCACCAGTGAAGGAGACAGTCGAGAGACCCAGTACTTC. Protein sequence: CATSEGDSRETQYF.

The chain joins TRBV12-3 or TRBV12-4 to TRBJ2-7, with D maybe TRBD2 (5 bases). V gave up 3 bases and J gave up 6 bases, with 12 bases separating them. This CDR3 is 13 amino acids long. DNA for the CDR3: TGTGCCAGCAGTTTCGGGATTACGGGCGAGCAGTACTTC. Its protein product is CASSFGITGEQYF.

The V and J genes are TRBV6-2 or TRBV6-3 and TRBJ2-1; TRBD2 matches at 10 bases. The length of the CDR3 is 14 residues. Looked up from germline, CDR1 is MNHEY and CDR2 is SVGEGT. J gave up 7 bases and V 6 bases, and 6 bases lay outside the gene matches. The DNA of the CDR3 is TGTGCCAGCAGCCTAGCGGGAGCTTCGAATGAGCAGTTCTTC. Translating gives CASSLAGASNEQFF.

The CDR3 spells CASSPGQPNTEAFF. The CDR3 DNA is TGTGCCAGCAGCCCTGGACAGCCCAACACTGAAGCTTTCTTT. The chain is built from TRBV3-1 (or the pseudogene TRBV3-2) and TRBJ1-1, with D perhaps matching TRBD1 (6 bases). Germline V gene sequence: CDR1 LGHDT, CDR2 YNNKEL (reference sequence). The CDR3 totals 14 residues. V lost 4 bases and J lost 2, with 11 bases in between.

V usage is TRBV7-2 and J usage is TRBJ2-2; 7 bases fit TRBD2. Trimming cost V 6 bases and J 8 bases; bases outside gene matches: 9. CDR1 is SGHTA, CDR2 FQGNSA, per germline. The CDR3 spans 14 residues. The CDR3 region is CASRPAGVSGELFF. In DNA, the CDR3 is TGTGCCAGCAGGCCGGCGGGAGTCAGTGGGGAGCTGTTTTTT.

This chain uses TRBV29-1 with TRBJ1-2; 7 nucleotides align to TRBD1. Germline lookup yields CDR1 SQVTM and CDR2 ANQGSEA. This CDR3 has 13 amino acids. Trimming took 7 bases from V and 8 from J; bases not matched to a gene: 13. In DNA, the CDR3 is TGCAGCGCGTATTTGGACAGGCTGTGGGGCTACACCTTC. This sequence encodes CSAYLDRLWGYTF.

This clone has more than one count but fewer than ten. The genes are TRBV27 and TRBJ1-6; no reliable D call. Germline loops: CDR1 MNHEY, CDR2 SMNVEV (reference sequence). V lost 3 bases and J lost 8, with 8 bases in between. This CDR3 is built from 13 residues. The CDR3 sequence is CASSFTDDSPLHF. DNA for the CDR3: TGTGCCAGCAGTTTTACAGATGATTCACCCCTCCACTTT.

J is TRBJ2-7 and V is TRBV5-1; 13 bases map to TRBD2. Germline lookup yields CDR1 SGHRS and CDR2 YFSETQ. V lost 4 bases to trimming and J lost 0 bases; unmatched junction nucleotides: 13. This CDR3 contains 19 residues. DNA for the CDR3: TGCGCCAGCAGCCTGCTCGGACTAGCGGGAGCCAAGATCTCCTACGAGCAGTACTTC. It is translated as CASSLLGLAGAKISYEQYF.

The chain joins TRBV6-5 to TRBJ1-5; D uncertain. Germline loops: CDR1 MNHEY, CDR2 SVGAGI. The length of the CDR3 is 14 residues. The V and J ends lost 6 bases and 4 bases respectively, with 13 bases between them. For the CDR3, the DNA is TGTGCCAGCAGGCTACTCCGTCCAAATCAGCCCCAGCATTTT. Translation: CASRLLRPNQPQHF.

A remark on this clone: One end of the junction varies from germline; a read error may be responsible. The chain joins TRBV7-6 to TRBJ1-4, with 9 bases aligning to TRBD1. The CDR3 consists of 15 residues. The germline gives CDR1 SGHVS, CDR2 FNYEAQ. The CDR3 nucleotides are TGTGCCAGCAGCAATACAGGGGGCCCTAACGAAAAACTGTTTTTT. It codes for CASSNTGGPNEKLFF.

This clone showed up just once. One end of the junction varies from germline; a read error may be responsible. V gene TRBV7-7 combines with J gene TRBJ2-1; 10 bases align to TRBD2. CDR1 is SSHAT, CDR2 FNYEAQ, per germline (reference sequence). The CDR3 has 15 residues. CDR3 in amino acids: CASSLVPSGSNEQFF. CDR3 coding DNA: TGTGCTAGCAGCTTAGTGCCTAGCGGGAGCAATGAGCAGTTCTTC.

The chain couples TRBV7-6 to TRBJ2-7, with TRBD1 identical over 7 bases. In germline, CDR1 is SGHVS, CDR2 FNYEAQ. The CDR3 extends over 14 amino acids. V was clipped by 4 bases and J by 3 bases; unmatched bases: 6. The CDR3 DNA is TGTGCCAGCAGCTCGCAGACAGGGAGCTACGAGCAGTACTTC. Its translation is CASSSQTGSYEQYF.

The J gene is TRBJ2-1, the V gene TRBV6-5; D possibly corresponds to TRBD1 (5 bases). From germline, CDR1 is MNHEY and CDR2 SVGAGI. The CDR3 is 11 amino acids. Trimming removed 6 bases from V and 5 bases from J, with 5 bases in between. The CDR3 is CASSRDNEQFF. CDR3 coding DNA: TGTGCCAGCAGCAGGGACAATGAGCAGTTCTTC.